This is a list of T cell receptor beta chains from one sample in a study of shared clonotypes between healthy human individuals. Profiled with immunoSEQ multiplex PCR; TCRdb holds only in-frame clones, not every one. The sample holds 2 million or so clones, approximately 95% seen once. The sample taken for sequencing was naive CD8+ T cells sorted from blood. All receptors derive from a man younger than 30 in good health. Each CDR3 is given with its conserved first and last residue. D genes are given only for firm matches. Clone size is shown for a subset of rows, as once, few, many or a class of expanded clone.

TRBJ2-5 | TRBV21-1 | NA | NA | TGTGCCAGCAGCAAAGCTACGGGGGAAGAGACCCAGTACTTC | CASSKATGEETQYF
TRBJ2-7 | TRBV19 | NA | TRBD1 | TGTGCCAGTAGTACCGGACAGGGTGACGAGCAGTACTTC | CASSTGQGDEQYF
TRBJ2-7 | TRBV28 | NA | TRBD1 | TGTGCCAGCAGTTCTTTGTGGATCACCGGGACAGCCTCCTACGAGCAGTACTTC | CASSSLWITGTASYEQYF
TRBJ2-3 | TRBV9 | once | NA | TGTGCCAGCAGCGTAGAGGACACCACAGATACGCAGTATTTT | CASSVEDTTDTQYF
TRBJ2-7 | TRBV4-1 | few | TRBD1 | TGCGCCAGCAGCCAAGTCGGGACAGGGCCCTACGAGCAGTACTTC | CASSQVGTGPYEQYF
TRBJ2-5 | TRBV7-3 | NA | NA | TGTGCCAGCAGCTTAATCGGCGGGATCCAAGAGACCCAGTACTTC | CASSLIGGIQETQYF
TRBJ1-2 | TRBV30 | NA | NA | TGTGCCTGGGACGAGGGGGTGAACTATGGCTACACCTTC | CAWDEGVNYGYTF
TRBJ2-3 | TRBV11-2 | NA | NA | TGTGCCAGCAGCTCCTTTTCTGGAGGCACAGATACGCAGTATTTT | CASSSFSGGTDTQYF
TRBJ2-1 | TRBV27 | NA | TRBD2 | TGTGCCAGCAGTCTGACTAGCGGGGGGGCTTACAATGAGCAGTTCTTC | CASSLTSGGAYNEQFF
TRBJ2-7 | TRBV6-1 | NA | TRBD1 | TGTGCCAGCAGTGCTAGACAGGGATTGGACCACGAGCAGTACTTC | CASSARQGLDHEQYF
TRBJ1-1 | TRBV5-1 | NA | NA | TGCGCCAGCAGCCCCGTGGGGGTGGACACTGAAGCTTTCTTT | CASSPVGVDTEAFF
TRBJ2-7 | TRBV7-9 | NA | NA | TGTGCCAGCGGGTCCTACTACGAGCAGTACTTC | CASGSYYEQYF
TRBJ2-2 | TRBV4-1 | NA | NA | TGCGCCAGCAGCCAAGAGGGCCGGGTCGACACCGGGGAGCTGTTTTTT | CASSQEGRVDTGELFF
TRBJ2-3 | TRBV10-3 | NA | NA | TGTGCCATCAGTGAGATCGGGGGAGATACGCAGTATTTT | CAISEIGGDTQYF
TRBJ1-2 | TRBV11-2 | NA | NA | TGTGCCAGCAGCTCAGTAACGGAAGCTAACTATGGCTACACCTTC | CASSSVTEANYGYTF
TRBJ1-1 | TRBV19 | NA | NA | TGTGCCAGTAGTCCAAGCGAGGGGTGGGACACTGAAGCTTTCTTT | CASSPSEGWDTEAFF
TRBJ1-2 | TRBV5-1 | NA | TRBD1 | TGCGCCAGCAGCTTGGTTGGGACAGGGTCTCCTATTAACTATGGCTACACCTTC | CASSLVGTGSPINYGYTF
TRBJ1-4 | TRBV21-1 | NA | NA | TGTGCCAGCAGCAAAGGCTCCCAGGGGGCCTTAAAACTGTTTTTT | CASSKGSQGALKLFF
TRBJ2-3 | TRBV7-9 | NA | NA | TGTGCCAGCAGCTTAGAACTAGCATCAGATACGCAGTATTTT | CASSLELASDTQYF
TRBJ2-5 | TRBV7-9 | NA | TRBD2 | TGTGCCAGCAGCTCCATAGCGGGGGGCCTGGAGACCCAGTACTTC | CASSSIAGGLETQYF
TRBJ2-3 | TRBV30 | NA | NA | TGTGCCTGGGGGGGCGGCCAGTCCCCCGGAACAGATACGCAGTATTTT | CAWGGGQSPGTDTQYF
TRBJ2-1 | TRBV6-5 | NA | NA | TGTGCCAGCAGTTACCAAATCGGGACACTATACAATGAGCAGTTCTTC | CASSYQIGTLYNEQFF